The following is a T cell receptor (beta chain) sequence with its context. Its antigen is currently unknown. These data belong to a study of cytomegalovirus exposure and HLA in healthy donors. Overall study findings and caveats: Among CMV-associated TCR beta chains, most appeared HLA-restricted in a later analysis. HLA-A and HLA-B allele assignments for most subjects were reportedly predicted accurately using TCR beta sequences. The productive fraction for most TCR beta V segments was about 90% or about 30% in an earlier analysis.

The study ran its PCR with 60 Vbeta and 13 Jbeta primers. Original handling: Unique TCR beta chains numbered roughly 80 million in a later analysis, with about 11 million shared. Some clones are missing from TCRdb's copy, which holds only in-frame ones; the method was immunoSEQ multiplex PCR. For V, J and clone size, that table is used; D and trimming come from the DNA. The table shows over 200,000 clones, with approximately 70% occurring only once. Germline values: CDR1 SGHKS, CDR2 YYEKEE (reference sequence). There are 16 residues in the CDR3. V lost 0 bases to trimming and J lost 5 bases; unmatched junction nucleotides: 8.

The rearrangement uses TRBV5-5 and TRBJ1-1; 9 nucleotides line up with TRBD1. The sequence was obtained from a middle-aged man in good health and CMV-seropositive. Sequenced sample: PBMCs. CDR3 amino acids: CASSLEGGTGYTEAFF. The CDR3 coding sequence is TGTGCCAGCAGCTTGGAGGGCGGGACAGGGTATACTGAAGCTTTCTTT.